The rows below give T cell receptor beta chains drawn from one sample of a study of OX40 agonist ivuxolimab in advanced cancers. Profiling relied on immunoSEQ multiplex PCR, and the TCRdb table lists in-frame clones only, not all of them. Of tens of thousands of clones in the sample, approximately 90% are singletons; the top ten hold less than 15%. Sample: CD4+ or CD8+ T cells sorted from blood, taken in a trial of the OX40 agonist ivuxolimab. The receptors come from an adult with an advanced solid tumor such as melanoma, head and neck, liver or kidney cancer. The CDR3 runs from the conserved cysteine through the conserved F or W. Each record gives: CDR3 DNA, CDR3 protein, J gene, D gene, V gene, CDR3 length, clone size. D genes are given only for firm matches. The size of a clone is reported for some rows only, either as once, few or many, or as a class for expanded clones.

TGTGCCAGCAGCTCAAGGACTAACGGGAGAACAGATACGCAGTATTTT | CASSSRTNGRTDTQYF | TRBJ2-3 | . | TRBV11-2 | 16 | .
TGTGCCAGCACCACAGGGGGGACCACTGAAGCTTTCTTT | CASTTGGTTEAFF | TRBJ1-1 | TRBD1 | TRBV7-9 | 13 | .
TGCAGCGCCGCGGACCAATATACGCAGTATTTT | CSAADQYTQYF | TRBJ2-3 | . | TRBV29-1 | 11 | .
TGTGCCAGCAGTTACTCGGGGGACTTGATCTACAATGAGCAGTTCTTC | CASSYSGDLIYNEQFF | TRBJ2-1 | . | TRBV6-5 | 16 | .
TGCGCCAGCAGCCTTAACCCCGGGACTAGCGGGAGAGAGAGATATTACAATGAGCAGTTCTTC | CASSLNPGTSGRERYYNEQFF | TRBJ2-1 | TRBD2 | TRBV4-3 | 21 | .
TGTGCCAGCAGTTTCCAACAGGAGACAGATACGCAGTATTTT | CASSFQQETDTQYF | TRBJ2-3 | . | TRBV27 | 14 | .
TGTGCCAGAAGTATGAGATCTAGCGGGGCGAACACCGGGGAGCTGTTTTTT | CARSMRSSGANTGELFF | TRBJ2-2 | TRBD2 | TRBV5-3 | 17 | .
TGTGCCAGCGGCGGGGCAAACACCGGGGAGCTGTTTTTT | CASGGANTGELFF | TRBJ2-2 | . | TRBV27 | 13 | .
TGTGCCAGTAGTCTAGGGGGCGAAGCTTTCTTT | CASSLGGEAFF | TRBJ1-1 | TRBD1 | TRBV19 | 11 | many
TGTGCCAGCAGTGAAGGGAGGGGCAATGAGCAGTTCTTC | CASSEGRGNEQFF | TRBJ2-1 | TRBD2 | TRBV7-2 | 13 | .
TGTGCCAGACCCAGCAGGCGGAAGAACACTGAAGCTTTCTTT | CARPSRRKNTEAFF | TRBJ1-1 | . | TRBV5-3 | 14 | .
TGTGCCAGCAGTTACTCTGTTAGCGGGCGCTACGAGCAGTACTTC | CASSYSVSGRYEQYF | TRBJ2-7 | TRBD2 | TRBV6-5 | 15 | .
TGTGCCAGCAGCTTAGATGCGGGAGAAGGGTCCTACGAGCAGTACTTC | CASSLDAGEGSYEQYF | TRBJ2-7 | TRBD2 | TRBV7-2 | 16 | .
TGCGCCAGCAGCCAAGAGGCACACGGTAATGAAAAACTGTTTTTT | CASSQEAHGNEKLFF | TRBJ1-4 | . | TRBV4-1 | 15 | .
TGTGCCAGCAGCCTACCGGGACAGAACGTTAGAGCTTTCTTT | CASSLPGQNVRAFF | TRBJ1-1 | TRBD1 | TRBV7-2 | 14 | .
TGTGCCAGCAGCTCATCAAACTACGAGCAGTACTTC | CASSSSNYEQYF | TRBJ2-7 | . | TRBV11-3 | 12 | .
TGTGCCAGCAGTTATCTCGGCTCCGGGGAAGAGCAGTTCTTC | CASSYLGSGEEQFF | TRBJ2-1 | . | TRBV6-5 | 14 | .
TGTGCCAGCAGCGATTACTGGGCAGGGAGTGAAAAACTGTTTTTT | CASSDYWAGSEKLFF | TRBJ1-4 | . | TRBV27 | 15 | .